The T cell receptor beta chain described here comes from a study of blood T cells in healthy people across ages. Combining a sample-barcoded 5' primer with a J-beta primer mix, a second PCR ran for about 7 to 12 cycles. TCRdb analysed the 5' RACE reads with MiXCR anew, one entry per CDR3 protein. This table has approximately 1.5 million distinct CDR3 sequences, approximately 39% appearing once. The CDR3 has 14 amino acids. The germline V and J ends were trimmed by 5 bases and 0 bases, with 9 bases remaining between them. CDR1 is KGHSH, CDR2 LQKENI, per germline. This chain uses TRBV18 with TRBJ2-3; TRBD2 is a possible D gene (6 bases). This receptor was obtained from a young woman in good health. The sample taken for sequencing was blood. This chain's CDR3 is CASSAGPSTDTQYF. The CDR3 bases are TGTGCCAGCTCAGCGGGGCCGAGCACAGATACGCAGTATTTT.